The rows below give T cell receptor beta chains drawn from one sample of a study of shared clonotypes between healthy human individuals. This table comes from immunoSEQ multiplex PCR, and its TCRdb copy is limited to in-frame clones, with some not included. The profile shows about 600,000 clones, almost 97% of them singletons. The sample taken for sequencing was naive CD4+ T cells sorted from blood. These receptors originate from a woman aged 25 to 39 in good health. Both conserved end residues are part of each CDR3. The order of the fields is D gene, V gene, J gene, CDR3 DNA, CDR3 protein. The D gene is left open where the match is weak.

D gene: TRBD2
V gene: TRBV18
J gene: TRBJ2-7
CDR3 DNA: TGTGCCAGCTCCTCCGGGACTAGCTCCTACGAGCAGTACTTC
CDR3 protein: CASSSGTSSYEQYF

D gene: -
V gene: TRBV6-5
J gene: TRBJ2-7
CDR3 DNA: TGTGCCAGCAGGGGGGTTATTAACGAGCAGTACTTC
CDR3 protein: CASRGVINEQYF

D gene: -
V gene: TRBV7-2
J gene: TRBJ1-5
CDR3 DNA: TGTGCCAGCAGCCAAGGGGGTCAGGGCAATCAGCCCCAGCATTTT
CDR3 protein: CASSQGGQGNQPQHF

D gene: -
V gene: TRBV2
J gene: TRBJ2-7
CDR3 DNA: TGTGCCAGCAGTGAAGCGCCGGGGGGAACAGGGCGGTACTTC
CDR3 protein: CASSEAPGGTGRYF

D gene: -
V gene: TRBV28
J gene: TRBJ1-5
CDR3 DNA: TGTGCCAGCAGTACACCCAGGGGTAGCAATCAGCCCCAGCATTTT
CDR3 protein: CASSTPRGSNQPQHF

D gene: -
V gene: TRBV5-1
J gene: TRBJ2-5
CDR3 DNA: TGCGCCAGCAGCTTGGACGGGGGCGAGGAGACCCAGTACTTC
CDR3 protein: CASSLDGGEETQYF

D gene: TRBD2
V gene: TRBV28
J gene: TRBJ2-5
CDR3 DNA: TGTGCCAGCAGTCAACCGGGACTAGCTCAAGAGACCCAGTACTTC
CDR3 protein: CASSQPGLAQETQYF

D gene: TRBD2
V gene: TRBV7-9
J gene: TRBJ2-3
CDR3 DNA: TGTGCCAGCAGCACCAGACTAGCGGGACGATCTTTCGGCACAGATACGCAGTATTTT
CDR3 protein: CASSTRLAGRSFGTDTQYF

D gene: -
V gene: TRBV6-5
J gene: TRBJ1-2
CDR3 DNA: TGTGCCAGCAGTTCCGCGGCGGGTGGTGGCTACACCTTC
CDR3 protein: CASSSAAGGGYTF

D gene: TRBD1
V gene: TRBV19
J gene: TRBJ2-7
CDR3 DNA: TGTGCCAGTAGTATAGACAGGGGGTTCTCCTACGAGCAGTACTTC
CDR3 protein: CASSIDRGFSYEQYF

D gene: -
V gene: TRBV13
J gene: TRBJ2-1
CDR3 DNA: TGTGCCAGCAGCCGGCGGGTCAAGCTTAGCTCCTACAATGAGCAGTTCTTC
CDR3 protein: CASSRRVKLSSYNEQFF

D gene: -
V gene: TRBV6-1
J gene: TRBJ1-1
CDR3 DNA: TGTGCCAGCAGTGCTGGCAGTTTGGGCACTGAAGCTTTCTTT
CDR3 protein: CASSAGSLGTEAFF

D gene: TRBD2
V gene: TRBV6-5
J gene: TRBJ2-3
CDR3 DNA: TGTGCCAGCAGTAGGACTAGGAGTTCCACAGATACGCAGTATTTT
CDR3 protein: CASSRTRSSTDTQYF

D gene: TRBD2
V gene: TRBV11-2
J gene: TRBJ2-3
CDR3 DNA: TGTGCCAGCAGCTCCAGACTAGCGGAAGCCACAGATACGCAGTATTTT
CDR3 protein: CASSSRLAEATDTQYF